Below are 27 T cell receptor beta chains sequenced from a single sample in a study of early T cells in non-severe SARS-CoV-2 infection. Via MiXCR, TCRdb re-called the 5' RACE reads, giving one row per CDR3 protein. Among tens of thousands of distinct CDR3 sequences listed, over 8% were seen once. Sequencing used whole blood, obtained at baseline. The receptors shown here come from an adult who was a healthcare worker with PCR-confirmed SARS-CoV-2 infection or an uninfected control (not recorded which).

The chain carries TRBV10-3 and TRBJ2-7; 13 nucleotides line up with TRBD2. J was trimmed by 5 bases and V by 3 bases; bases with no gene match: 10. This CDR3 is 17 amino acids long. Germline V lookup: CDR1 ENHRY, CDR2 SYGVKD. The CDR3 region has the DNA TGTGCCATCAGTGACTACGAGACTAGCGGGAGGTCGGACGAGCAGTACGTC. Protein: CAISDYETSGRSDEQYV.

This clonotype came up many times. The J gene is TRBJ1-1, the V gene TRBV6-2 or TRBV6-3; the D is unclear. Trimming pared 0 bases from V and 0 bases from J, leaving 14 bases between. CDR1 is MNHEY, CDR2 SVGEGT, per germline. CDR3 length: 17 amino acids. This CDR3 reads CASSYSILQTMNTEAFF. The CDR3 DNA is TGTGCCAGCAGTTACTCGATCTTGCAGACCATGAACACTGAAGCTTTCTTT.

This clonotype was observed at least ten times. The J gene is TRBJ1-6, the V gene TRBV27; TRBD1 matches at 9 bases. V lost 1 base to trimming and J lost 9 bases; unmatched junction nucleotides: 16. The V gene's germline CDR1 is MNHEY and CDR2 SMNVEV (reference sequence). This CDR3 contains 19 residues. The CDR3, as DNA: TGTGCCAGCAGTTTATTTGCGATTTTACAAGGACAGGGGTCTTCACCCCTCCACTTT. It encodes CASSLFAILQGQGSSPLHF.

This clonotype was counted between two and nine times. The CDR3 coding sequence is TGTGCCAGCACCCAGCAGGGAGGTTTTGGTTCACCCCTCCACTTT. Translating gives CASTQQGGFGSPLHF. The J gene is TRBJ1-6, the V gene TRBV6-6, with TRBD1 as a possible D gene (5 bases). The germline V gene encodes CDR1 MNHNY and CDR2 SVGAGI (reference sequence). V lost 7 bases to trimming and J lost 9 bases, with 19 bases between them. The length of the CDR3 is 15 residues.

The chain joins TRBV28 to TRBJ2-3, with a weak D call TRBD1 (6 bases). The CDR3 length is 14 residues. Germline V lookup: CDR1 MDHEN, CDR2 SYDVKM. V was cut by 6 bases and J by 6 bases, with 16 bases left in between. The CDR3 nucleotides read TGTGCCAGCAGGTCTCAGGGGCCAGGGGATACGCAGTATTTT. Translation: CASRSQGPGDTQYF. The full variable domain, completed using reference TRBV28 and TRBJ2-3, is DVKVTQSSRYLVKRTGEKVFLECVQDMDHENMFWYRQDPGLGLRLIYFSYDVKMKEKGDIPEGYSVSREKKERFSLILESASTNQTSMYLCASRSQGPGDTQYFGPGTRLTVL.

This clonotype has ten or more counts. The J gene is TRBJ1-5, the V gene TRBV20-1, with TRBD1 as a possible D gene (6 bases). V lost 6 bases, J lost 2 bases, and 17 bases lay in between. Germline V gene data show CDR1 as DFQATT and CDR2 as SNEGSKA (reference sequence). This CDR3 has 15 amino acids. The CDR3 DNA sequence: TGCAGTGCGGCACAGGGAGGGCTAGGCAATCAGCCCCAGCATTTT. Its protein is CSAAQGGLGNQPQHF.

The rearrangement joins TRBV10-3 to TRBJ2-7, with a weak D call TRBD1 (5 bases). The V end lost 8 bases, the J end lost 3 bases, and 11 bases lay between the germline ends. This CDR3 spans 12 amino acids. Germline V gene sequence: CDR1 ENHRY, CDR2 SYGVKD. Here the CDR3 DNA reads TGTGCCATCGCCAGGGAAGGCTACGAGCAGTACTTC. Translated, it gives CAIAREGYEQYF.

This clonotype was seen ten or more times. The V call is TRBV15, the J call TRBJ2-2; D gene ambiguous. Germline lookup yields CDR1 LNHNV and CDR2 YYDKDF (reference sequence). The CDR3 extends over 14 amino acids. V was shortened by 0 bases and J by 5 bases, with 7 bases between the two germline ends. The CDR3 DNA reads TGTGCCACCAGCAGAGATTTGGGAACCGGGGAGCTGTTTTTT. Residues: CATSRDLGTGELFF. Full variable domain (missing parts from reference TRBV15 and TRBJ2-2): DAMVIQNPRYQVTQFGKPVTLSCSQTLNHNVMYWYQQKSSQAPKLLFHYYDKDFNNEADTPDNFQSRRPNTSFCFLDIRSPGLGDTAMYLCATSRDLGTGELFFGEGSRLTVL.

This rearrangement joins TRBV24-1 to TRBJ1-4, with unresolved D. Germline V gene lookup returns CDR1 KGHDR and CDR2 SFDVKD. This CDR3 comprises 15 residues. V was pared by 0 bases and J by 5 bases, with 9 bases between. The CDR3 sequence is CATSDLQTENEKLFF. The DNA for the CDR3 is TGTGCCACCAGTGATTTGCAGACGGAAAATGAAAAACTGTTTTTT.

The gene calls are TRBV7-2 and TRBJ2-1; 11 nucleotides agree with TRBD2. Germline values: CDR1 SGHTA, CDR2 FQGNSA. This CDR3 comprises 14 residues. With V trimmed by 5 bases and J by 7 bases, 4 bases remained unmatched. The CDR3 DNA sequence: TGTGCCAGCAGCCCTAGCGGGAGGCAAAATGAGCAGTTCTTC. Its protein is CASSPSGRQNEQFF.

This clonotype was found a few times. V and J are TRBV12-3 or TRBV12-4 and TRBJ2-1, with TRBD1 identical over 8 bases. This CDR3 has 14 residues. Trimming at V came to 5 bases and at J to 3 bases, leaving 3 bases not matched to a gene. CDR3 loop: CASSRGTGYNEQFF. CDR3 coding DNA: TGTGCCAGCAGTCGCGGGACAGGCTACAATGAGCAGTTCTTC.

The table lists this clonotype with a few counts. The V and J genes are TRBV11-2 and TRBJ2-1; the match to TRBD2 covers 10 bases. Per the germline V gene, CDR1 is SGHAT and CDR2 is FQNNGV. The CDR3 loop spans 17 amino acids. The V gene end was trimmed by 1 base and the J gene end by 2 bases; junction bases not matched to a gene: 5. In nucleotides, the CDR3 is TGTGCCAGCAGCTTAGTCTCTAGCGGGAGACCCTACAATGAGCAGTTCTTC. It encodes CASSLVSSGRPYNEQFF. Using reference TRBV11-2 and TRBJ2-1 for the parts outside the CDR3, the full variable domain is EAGVAQSPRYKIIEKRQSVAFWCNPISGHATLYWYQQILGQGPKLLIQFQNNGVVDDSQLPKDRFSAERLKGVDSTLKIQPAKLEDSAVYLCASSLVSSGRPYNEQFFGPGTRLTVL.

V is TRBV6-5 and J is TRBJ1-1, with unresolved D. Germline CDR1 reads MNHEY; CDR2 reads SVGAGI. V was shortened by 2 bases and J by 4 bases, with 14 bases between the two germline ends. The CDR3 runs 15 residues. The CDR3 coding sequence is TGTGCCAGCAGTTACGTCGGATGGGAGGGCACTGAAGCTTTCTTT. Amino acid sequence: CASSYVGWEGTEAFF.

This clonotype has at least ten counts. The V and J genes are TRBV6-2 or TRBV6-3 and TRBJ2-7; D is undetermined. The CDR3 has 12 residues. In germline, CDR1 is MNHEY, CDR2 SVGEGT. V lost 6 bases to trimming and J lost 2 bases, with 8 bases between them. The CDR3 DNA sequence: TGTGCCAGCAGCCTACCCCCCTACGAGCAGTACTTC. Protein: CASSLPPYEQYF.

The chain carries TRBV5-1 and TRBJ2-3; TRBD2 matches at 8 bases. CDR3 size: 16 residues. Per germline, CDR1 SGHRS and CDR2 YFSETQ. Germline trimming cut 0 bases from V and 2 bases from J; bases unmatched to any gene: 5. This CDR3 is CASSLVPSGFTDTQYF. The CDR3 bases are TGCGCCAGCAGCTTGGTTCCTAGCGGGTTCACAGATACGCAGTATTTT.

V gene TRBV28 combines with J gene TRBJ1-1, with D unclear. The germline V and J ends were trimmed by 1 base and 2 bases, with 2 bases remaining between them. The CDR3 contains 12 residues. CDR1 MDHEN and CDR2 SYDVKM come from the germline V gene. The CDR3 reads CASSLYNTEAFF. The DNA of the CDR3 is TGTGCCAGCAGTTTATATAACACTGAAGCTTTCTTT.

This clonotype has only a few counts. The chain recombines TRBV7-9 with TRBJ2-1; D ambiguous. This CDR3 is built from 13 residues. CDR1 and CDR2 from the germline V gene are SEHNR and FQNEAQ (reference sequence). V was shortened by 5 bases and J by 9 bases, with 14 bases between the two germline ends. CDR3 residues: CASSLPSLFEQFF. The DNA of the CDR3 is TGTGCCAGCAGCCTTCCGTCACTCTTTGAGCAGTTCTTC.

This clonotype came up a few times. The chain links TRBV7-6 to TRBJ1-6, with D hard to call. This CDR3 comprises 16 residues. Between the trimmed V and J ends, which lost 2 bases and 5 bases, there was a span of 13 bases. CDR1 and CDR2 from the germline V gene are SGHVS and FNYEAQ. In nucleotides, the CDR3 is TGTGCCAGCAGCTTATCCTCACAGCGAAATAATTCACCCCTCCACTTT. Amino acid sequence: CASSLSSQRNNSPLHF.

This clonotype was seen a few times. V is TRBV6-6 and J is TRBJ2-4, with D possibly TRBD2 on 6 matching bases. Trimming pared 6 bases from V and 1 base from J, leaving 19 bases between. CDR1 is MNHNY, CDR2 SVGAGI, per germline (reference sequence). There are 17 residues in the CDR3. The CDR3 is CASRPPRGSLAKNIQYF. CDR3 nucleotides: TGTGCCAGCAGACCCCCTCGGGGGTCCCTGGCCAAAAACATTCAGTACTTC.

The chain links TRBV15 to TRBJ1-2, with D tentatively TRBD1 (5 bases). The CDR3 covers 14 residues. Trimming cost V 0 bases and J 4 bases, with 9 bases left between them. Per the germline V gene, CDR1 is LNHNV and CDR2 is YYDKDF (reference sequence). The CDR3 sequence is CATSRDRAGYGYTF. CDR3 nucleotides: TGTGCCACCAGCAGAGACAGGGCTGGCTATGGCTACACCTTC.

The CDR3 loop reads CSQIQGANTEAFF. DNA of the CDR3: TGCAGTCAAATACAGGGGGCGAACACTGAAGCTTTCTTT. The chain has TRBV20-1 and TRBJ1-1, with 9 bases identical to TRBD1. Germline trimming cut 8 bases from V and 1 base from J; bases unmatched to any gene: 5. The germline CDR1 and CDR2 sequences are DFQATT and SNEGSKA (reference sequence). The CDR3 runs to 13 residues.

This clonotype appeared a few times. The chain uses TRBV4-1 and TRBJ2-1; 12 bases map to TRBD2. This CDR3 spans 17 amino acids. V lost 4 bases, J lost 2 bases, and 6 bases stayed unmatched. In germline, CDR1 is MGHRA, CDR2 YSYEKL. This chain's CDR3 is CASSRGLAGSPYNEQFF. The CDR3 DNA reads as TGCGCCAGCAGCCGAGGACTAGCGGGATCCCCCTACAATGAGCAGTTCTTC.

This clonotype was detected only a few times. CDR3 protein: CSVVGQEKNIQYF. CDR3 nucleotides: TGCAGCGTTGTTGGACAGGAGAAAAACATTCAGTACTTC. V usage is TRBV29-1 and J usage is TRBJ2-4; 7 bases match TRBD1. Germline values: CDR1 SQVTM, CDR2 ANQGSEA. The trim removed 4 bases at V and 4 bases at J, leaving 4 bases unmatched. The CDR3 has 13 amino acids. Drawing the rest from reference TRBV29-1 and TRBJ2-4, the complete variable domain is SAVISQKPSRDICQRGTSLTIQCQVDSQVTMMFWYRQQPGQSLTLIATANQGSEATYESGFVIDKFPISRPNLTFSTLTVSNMSPEDSSIYLCSVVGQEKNIQYFGAGTRLSVL.

This clonotype has more than one count but fewer than ten. The V gene is TRBV10-3, the J gene TRBJ2-7; 8 bases align to TRBD1. The trim removed 8 bases at V and 5 bases at J, leaving 11 bases unmatched. Germline V CDR1 and CDR2: ENHRY, SYGVKD. The CDR3 runs to 14 residues. The CDR3 nucleotides are TGTGCCATCCGAGCCATGGACAGGGACAACGAGCAGTACTTC. This sequence encodes CAIRAMDRDNEQYF.

This sequence joins TRBV7-8 and TRBJ1-1, with 10 bases fitting TRBD1. CDR1 is SGHVS and CDR2 is FQNEAQ in the germline V gene. CDR3 size: 16 residues. With 1 base clipped from V and 1 base from J, the junction kept 3 bases outside the gene matches. The CDR3 loop reads CASSLGDRGRNTEAFF. Written as DNA, the CDR3 is TGTGCCAGCAGCTTAGGGGACAGGGGTCGGAACACTGAAGCTTTCTTT.

This clonotype was seen at least ten times. The chain couples TRBV9 to TRBJ2-7; 10 bases are a match to TRBD1. The J segment lost 4 bases and the V segment lost 3 bases, leaving 7 bases of the junction unmatched. CDR1 is SGDLS, CDR2 YYNGEE, per germline. The CDR3 contains 15 residues. The CDR3 sequence: CASSGNRDRGYEQYF. The CDR3 DNA sequence: TGTGCCAGCAGCGGGAACCGGGACAGGGGTTACGAGCAGTACTTC.

The chain links TRBV10-3 to TRBJ2-5, with 10 bases lining up with TRBD1. Trimming removed 10 bases from V and 5 bases from J; junction bases left unmatched: 7. CDR1 and CDR2 from the germline V gene are ENHRY and SYGVKD. CDR3 size: 13 residues. CDR3 region: CASTGQGQETQYF. The CDR3 DNA follows: TGTGCCAGTACGGGACAGGGGCAGGAGACCCAGTACTTC.